This TCR beta chain appears in the sequencing data of a study of brain T cells in children with intractable seizures. Produced via immunoSEQ multiplex PCR; TCRdb's table is partial and in-frame only. This sample has about 64,000 clones, with about 96% found just once. On this clone itself: Its antigen is undetermined.

Trimming took off 0 bases at V and 3 bases at J, with 16 bases between the two ends. The length of the CDR3 is 16 residues. The germline V gene has CDR1 SGDLS and CDR2 YYNGEE. Notes on the study in general: Only CDR3 sequence similarity suggested viral specificity, without known HCMV serostatus.

Sequencing was limited to surgery cases with top T cell transcript signatures in brain tissue. Patients received at least one anti-epileptic drug before surgery. This sequence joins TRBV9 and TRBJ2-7, with D perhaps matching TRBD2 (6 bases). The receptor comes from a boy younger than two with focal cortical dysplasia and intractable seizures. The sequences come from peripheral blood, collected at surgery. The CDR3 is CASSVDGSAGFYEQYF. CDR3 sequence (DNA): TGTGCCAGCAGCGTAGACGGGAGCGCCGGTTTCTACGAGCAGTACTTC.